This T cell receptor (beta chain) was captured by sequencing in a study of shared clonotypes between healthy human individuals. Whole-study results and caveats: Sample collection involved blood only; tissue repertoires are likely different. Several donors showed sharing of approximately 5% of naive CD4 clonotypes. Investigators expected sequencing depth to affect clonotype sharing among donors.

Profiling relied on immunoSEQ multiplex PCR, and the TCRdb table lists in-frame clones only, not all of them. The table has approximately 1,500,000 clones, 95% to 99% seen once. This CDR3 has 12 amino acids. V was shortened by 5 bases and J by 5 bases, with 7 bases between the two germline ends. Germline V gene data show CDR1 as LGHNA and CDR2 as YSLEER. To note about this clone: Its antigen is still unknown.

CD4+ cells were split into CD45RA+ naive and CD45RA-negative memory subsets. This chain connects TRBV4-3 to TRBJ2-1; no clear D gene. The TCR originated in a man aged 30 to 45 in good health. Material: naive CD4+ T cells sorted from blood. Subset: CD45RA+ positively selected. Here the CDR3 reads CASSSHNNEQFF. DNA of the CDR3: TGCGCCAGCAGCTCCCACAACAATGAGCAGTTCTTC.